The subject of this entry is one T cell receptor (beta chain). The V and J ends lost 4 bases and 6 bases, in that order; junction bases with no gene match: 8. Germline V lookup: CDR1 LNHDA, CDR2 SQIVND (reference sequence). The CDR3 spans 15 residues. Under the authors' procedure: Amplified reference gene primers provided the basis for estimating nucleated cell counts. TCRdb's copy holds only in-frame clones and misses some; the assay was immunoSEQ multiplex PCR. V and J calls and clone size are copied from that table; D and trimming were computed from the DNA. The profile covers hundreds of thousands of clones, with around 86% appearing a single time and about 3.3% taken by the ten largest. The sample comes from a study of blood T cell repertoires in COVID-19.

The J gene is TRBJ1-5, the V gene TRBV19, with TRBD1 identical over 8 bases. This TCR was recovered from a woman in her 40s with acute COVID-19. The source material was PBMCs or T cells enriched from blood (not recorded which). The chain's CDR3 is CASSTGQDGGQPQHF. CDR3 sequence (DNA): TGTGCCAGTAGTACGGGACAGGATGGGGGTCAGCCCCAGCATTTT.